This T cell receptor beta chain appears in the sequencing data of a study of T cell changes during pregnancy in multiple sclerosis. Generated by immunoSEQ multiplex PCR, the TCRdb table keeps only in-frame clones and is missing some. Found here are about 69,000 clones, 91% of them singletons; the top ten hold under 0.35%. This CDR3 is 15 amino acids long. With V trimmed by 5 bases and J by 0 bases, 4 bases remained unmatched. Per the germline V gene, CDR1 is SGHTA and CDR2 is FQGNSA. The chain employs TRBV7-2 and TRBJ1-3; 7 bases are shared with TRBD1. The sequence was obtained from a female donor in good health, enrolled as a control in a pregnancy study. The sequencing used CD4+ T cells from peripheral blood mononuclear cells, collected in the third trimester of pregnancy. The DNA for the CDR3 is TGTGCCAGCAGCGAGACAGGGTCCTCTGGAAACACCATATATTTT. This translates into CASSETGSSGNTIYF.